The T cell receptor beta chain under discussion was sequenced for a study of T cell responses to AZD1222 COVID-19 vaccine. Assay: immunoSEQ multiplex PCR; the TCRdb copy retains only in-frame clones and omits some. The sample records around 170,000 clones, roughly 93% being singletons. Broader study findings: Unmutated regions of variants are reportedly targeted by nearly half of spike-specific TCRs. Once two AZD1222 doses were given, Spike-specific TCR breadth and depth went up. Samples come after the peak T cell response, not at day 14. The donor cohort was predominantly white British with a female majority, and clonal diversity may have been underestimated.

In germline, CDR1 is SNHLY, CDR2 FYNNEI. The CDR3 consists of 14 residues. V was cut by 1 base and J by 2 bases, with 8 bases left in between. As for this clone: Its target is unknown.

The chain couples TRBV2 to TRBJ1-2; D unresolved. The sequences come from peripheral blood, collected on day 0 of AZD1222 vaccination. The receptor was isolated from an adult in good health. For the CDR3, the DNA is TGTGCCAGCAGTGAAGAAGCCCGAAACTATGGCTACACCTTC. Protein: CASSEEARNYGYTF.